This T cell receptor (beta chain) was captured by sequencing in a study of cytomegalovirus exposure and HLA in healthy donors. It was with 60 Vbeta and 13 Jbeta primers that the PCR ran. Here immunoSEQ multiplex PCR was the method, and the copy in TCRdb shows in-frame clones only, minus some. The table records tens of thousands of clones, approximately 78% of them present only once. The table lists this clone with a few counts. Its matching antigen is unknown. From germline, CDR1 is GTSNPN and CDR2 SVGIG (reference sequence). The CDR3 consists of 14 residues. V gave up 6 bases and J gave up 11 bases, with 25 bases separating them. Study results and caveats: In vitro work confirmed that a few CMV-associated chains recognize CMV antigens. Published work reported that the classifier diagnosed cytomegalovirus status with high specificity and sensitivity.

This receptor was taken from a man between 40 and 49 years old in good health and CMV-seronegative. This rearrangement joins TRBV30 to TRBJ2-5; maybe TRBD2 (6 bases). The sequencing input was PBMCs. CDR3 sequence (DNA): TGTGCCTGTCAACCGGGACTCCCAATTCGTGAGCAGTACTTC. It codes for CACQPGLPIREQYF.